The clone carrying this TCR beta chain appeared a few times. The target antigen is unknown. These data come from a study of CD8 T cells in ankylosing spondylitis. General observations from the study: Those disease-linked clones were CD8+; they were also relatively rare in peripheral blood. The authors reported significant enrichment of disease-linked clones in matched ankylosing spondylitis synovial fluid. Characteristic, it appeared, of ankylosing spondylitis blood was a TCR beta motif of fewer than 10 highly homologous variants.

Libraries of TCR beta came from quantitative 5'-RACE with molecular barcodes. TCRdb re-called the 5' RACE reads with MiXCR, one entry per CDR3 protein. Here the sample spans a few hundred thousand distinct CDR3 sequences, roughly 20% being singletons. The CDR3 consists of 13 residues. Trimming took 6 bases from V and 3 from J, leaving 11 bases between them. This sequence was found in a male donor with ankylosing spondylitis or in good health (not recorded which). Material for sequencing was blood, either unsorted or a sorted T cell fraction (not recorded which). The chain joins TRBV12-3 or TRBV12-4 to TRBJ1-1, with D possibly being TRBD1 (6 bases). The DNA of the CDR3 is TGTGCCAGCAGCCAGGGGCGGTACACTGAAGCTTTCTTT. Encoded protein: CASSQGRYTEAFF.